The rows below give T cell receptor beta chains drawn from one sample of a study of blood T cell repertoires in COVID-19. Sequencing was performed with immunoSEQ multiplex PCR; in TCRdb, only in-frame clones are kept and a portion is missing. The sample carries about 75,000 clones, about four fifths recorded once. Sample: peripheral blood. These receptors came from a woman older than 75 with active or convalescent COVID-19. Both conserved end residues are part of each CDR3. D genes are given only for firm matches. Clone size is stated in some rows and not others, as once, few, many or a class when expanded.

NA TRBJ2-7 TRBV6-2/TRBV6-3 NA TGTGCCAGCAGTTACTCACAGGGTGTATCCTACGAGCAGTACTTC CASSYSQGVSYEQYF
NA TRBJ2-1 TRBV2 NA TGTGCCAGCAGTCTGGGGCAGACCTCCTACAATGAGCAGTTCTTC CASSLGQTSYNEQFF
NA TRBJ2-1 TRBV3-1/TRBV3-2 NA TGTGCCAGCAGCCAAACCCAGGGGGGTGAGCAGTTCTTC CASSQTQGGEQFF
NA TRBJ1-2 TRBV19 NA TGTGCCAGTAGTATTCTAACAGAAGGCTACACCTTC CASSILTEGYTF
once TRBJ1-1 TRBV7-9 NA TGTGCCAGCAGCTTGAGGGAGTACACTGAAGCTTTCTTT CASSLREYTEAFF
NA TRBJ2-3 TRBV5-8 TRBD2 TGTGCCAGCAGCTTTAGCGGGGCTAGCACAGATACGCAGTATTTT CASSFSGASTDTQYF
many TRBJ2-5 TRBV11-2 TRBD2 TGTGCCAGCAGACCTATAGCGGGAGGCAACCAAGAGACCCAGTACTTC CASRPIAGGNQETQYF
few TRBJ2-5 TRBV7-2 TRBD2 TGTGCCAGCAGCTCCGCCTCGGGACTAGCCGGTAACGCTCAAGAGACCCAGTACTTC CASSSASGLAGNAQETQYF
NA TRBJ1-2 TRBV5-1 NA TGCGCCAGCAGCTTGGAGGGGCAGATTGGTGGCTACACCTTC CASSLEGQIGGYTF
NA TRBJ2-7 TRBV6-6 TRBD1 TGTGCCAGCAGTTACCAGGGGGCTTACGAGCAGTACTTC CASSYQGAYEQYF
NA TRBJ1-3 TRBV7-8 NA TGTGCCAGCAGCACCAAGACAGTCTCTGGAAACACCATATATTTT CASSTKTVSGNTIYF
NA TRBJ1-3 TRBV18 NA TGTGCCAGCTCACCACTACCGGACACCTCTGGAAACACCATATATTTT CASSPLPDTSGNTIYF
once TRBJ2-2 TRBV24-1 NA TGTGCCACCAGTGATTTCTCAGGGTTAAACACCGGGGAGCTGTTTTTT CATSDFSGLNTGELFF
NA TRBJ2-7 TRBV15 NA TGTGCCACCAGCAGAGATTCGACAGCGAACGGGGGGCGGGAGCAGTACTTC CATSRDSTANGGREQYF
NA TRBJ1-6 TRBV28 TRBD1 TGTGCCAGCAGTTTGCCTCCATTGACAGGGGGAGATTCACCCCTCCACTTT CASSLPPLTGGDSPLHF
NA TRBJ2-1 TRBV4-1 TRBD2 TGCGCCAGCAGCCCTTATGGACTAGTATTTAATGAGCAGTTCTTC CASSPYGLVFNEQFF
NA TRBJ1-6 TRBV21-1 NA TGTGCCAGCAGCACGTCCGGGACAGGGGTTTTTTCCTATAATTCACCCCTCCACTTT CASSTSGTGVFSYNSPLHF
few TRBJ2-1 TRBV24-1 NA TGTGCCACCAGTGATCCAATCCTGGGGGGTGAGCAGTTCTTC CATSDPILGGEQFF
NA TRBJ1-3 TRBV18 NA TGTGCCAGCTCTCCGTACCAACGGACAGATCGAAGAAACACCATATATTTT CASSPYQRTDRRNTIYF
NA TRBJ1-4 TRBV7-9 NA TGTGCCAGCAGCAAGTTCTGGGGCTTCAATGAAAAACTGTTTTTT CASSKFWGFNEKLFF